Following are 20 T cell receptor beta chains from one sample sequenced in a study of blood T cell repertoires in COVID-19. Sequencing used immunoSEQ multiplex PCR; TCRdb keeps in-frame clones, though not all of them. This table holds 150,000 to 200,000 clones, more than 70% found once. Sequenced sample: peripheral blood. The receptors originated from a human donor in a cohort sampled during active COVID-19.

The rearrangement links TRBV7-2 to TRBJ2-2; 7 bases map to TRBD2. The junction had 8 bases not matched to a gene; V was cut back by 3 bases and J by 4 bases. Germline V gives CDR1 SGHTA, CDR2 FQGNSA. The CDR3 sequence is 16 residues long. CDR3 bases: TGTGCCAGCAGCTTCTGGGCGGGGGTTGGCACCGGGGAGCTGTTTTTT. Translated: CASSFWAGVGTGELFF.

This rearrangement joins TRBV7-2 to TRBJ1-2, with D possibly matching TRBD1 (5 bases). V lost 2 bases and J 2 bases, leaving 15 bases between the germline ends. Germline-derived CDR1 and CDR2 are SGHTA and FQGNSA. The CDR3 loop spans 16 amino acids. The CDR3 region is CASSLSQGPPNYGYTF. The CDR3 nucleotides read TGTGCCAGCAGCTTAAGTCAGGGCCCACCCAACTATGGCTACACCTTC. The full variable domain, completed using reference TRBV7-2 and TRBJ1-2, is GAGVSQSPSNKVTEKGKDVELRCDPISGHTALYWYRQSLGQGLEFLIYFQGNSAPDKSGLPSDRFSAERTGGSVSTLTIQRTQQEDSAVYLCASSLSQGPPNYGYTFGSGTRLTVV.

The DNA of the CDR3 is TGTGCCAGCAGTTTACGTCCTAACACCATATATTTT. Translated: CASSLRPNTIYF. The V and J genes are TRBV12-3 or TRBV12-4 and TRBJ1-3; D not resolved. V dropped 2 bases and J dropped 7 bases, with 6 bases sitting between them. This CDR3 comprises 12 residues.

The J gene is TRBJ2-7, the V gene TRBV3-1 (or the pseudogene TRBV3-2), with D possibly TRBD2 on 5 matching bases. Germline V gene sequence: CDR1 LGHDT, CDR2 YNNKEL (reference sequence). The CDR3 loop spans 18 amino acids. V was cut by 1 base and J by 0 bases, with 19 bases left in between. The CDR3 protein is CASSQGGRASGSSYEQYF. The CDR3 coding sequence is TGTGCCAGCAGCCAAGGGGGAAGGGCGAGCGGTAGCTCCTACGAGCAGTACTTC.

This clone was detected once. The gene calls are TRBV5-1 and TRBJ2-3; D is uncertain. Germline assignment: CDR1 SGHRS and CDR2 YFSETQ. V lost 6 bases, J lost 0 bases, and 11 bases lay in between. This CDR3 is built from 14 residues. In DNA, the CDR3 is TGCGCCAGCACCTCAGGTATTAGCACAGATACGCAGTATTTT. Protein: CASTSGISTDTQYF.

Regarding this clone: Other DNA sequences of this sample code for an identical CDR3. The J gene is TRBJ2-7, the V gene TRBV18; 10 bases are a match to TRBD1. The CDR3 covers 13 residues. V was clipped by 3 bases and J by 6 bases; unmatched bases: 2. Germline V lookup: CDR1 KGHSH, CDR2 LQKENI. The CDR3 spells CASSPGQGFEQYF. The CDR3 nucleotides are TGTGCCAGCTCACCGGGACAGGGGTTCGAGCAGTACTTC.

This chain uses TRBV18 with TRBJ2-3; 8 nucleotides match TRBD1. Germline trimming cut 3 bases from V and 3 bases from J; bases unmatched to any gene: 8. This CDR3 is 16 amino acids long. The V gene's germline CDR1 is KGHSH and CDR2 LQKENI. This chain's CDR3 is CASSPARDRGTDTQYF. CDR3 nucleotide sequence: TGTGCCAGCTCACCCGCTCGAGACAGGGGAACAGATACGCAGTATTTT.

This sequence joins TRBV7-2 and TRBJ2-2, with 7 bases lining up with TRBD1. Germline trimming cut 5 bases from V and 7 bases from J; bases unmatched to any gene: 7. The CDR3 totals 14 residues. In germline, CDR1 is SGHTA, CDR2 FQGNSA. CDR3 DNA sequence: TGTGCCAGCAGCAAAACAGGGGTTAACGGGGAGCTGTTTTTT. It is translated as CASSKTGVNGELFF.

This chain joins TRBV27 and TRBJ1-5, with TRBD1 matching 8 bases. The germline CDR1 and CDR2 sequences are MNHEY and SMNVEV (reference sequence). This CDR3 contains 17 residues. The V segment lost 4 bases and the J segment 3 bases; nucleotides outside the gene matches: 11. This chain's CDR3 is CASSSFSGTGSNQPQHF. DNA of the CDR3: TGTGCCAGCAGTTCCTTCTCCGGGACAGGATCCAATCAGCCCCAGCATTTT.

V and J are TRBV19 and TRBJ2-7, with D possibly being TRBD1 (6 bases). The V and J ends lost 6 bases and 2 bases respectively, with 11 bases between them. Per germline, CDR1 LNHDA and CDR2 SQIVND (reference sequence). This CDR3 spans 13 amino acids. CDR3 coding DNA: TGTGCCAGTAGCCGCCGGGACACCTACGAGCAGTACTTC. Its translation is CASSRRDTYEQYF.

The V gene is TRBV30, the J gene TRBJ2-3; D tentatively reads TRBD1 or TRBD2 (5 bases each). Germline CDR1 reads GTSNPN; CDR2 reads SVGIG (reference sequence). The CDR3 is made up of 13 amino acids. The germline V and J ends were trimmed by 8 bases and 0 bases, with 12 bases remaining between them. The CDR3 coding sequence is TGTGCCGGGGACGGTTCTAGCACAGATACGCAGTATTTT. It specifies CAGDGSSTDTQYF.

The rearrangement uses TRBV7-2 and TRBJ2-3; no clear D. The CDR3 extends over 12 amino acids. The germline V gene has CDR1 SGHTA and CDR2 FQGNSA. V dropped 1 base and J dropped 6 bases, with 5 bases sitting between them. The CDR3 region is CASSLGRDTQYF. The CDR3, as DNA: TGTGCCAGCAGCTTAGGTCGGGATACGCAGTATTTT.

As for this clone: This same CDR3 is encoded by further DNA sequences in the sample. This chain uses TRBV24-1 with TRBJ2-2, with TRBD1 identical over 10 bases. J lost 5 bases, V lost 4 bases, and 6 bases had no gene match. The CDR3 runs to 16 residues. Germline CDR1 and CDR2: KGHDR and SFDVKD. The CDR3 DNA is TGTGCCACCAGTGACTCCGGGACAGGGGTGACCGGGGAGCTGTTTTTT. Translation gives CATSDSGTGVTGELFF.

The CDR3 is CASSYEAVLTDTQYF. The CDR3 DNA sequence: TGTGCCAGCAGTTATGAAGCGGTCCTCACAGATACGCAGTATTTT. The chain has TRBV6-6 and TRBJ2-3, with D possibly matching TRBD2 (5 bases). V lost 3 bases and J 2 bases, leaving 12 bases between the germline ends. The germline CDR1 and CDR2 sequences are MNHNY and SVGAGI (reference sequence). The CDR3 loop spans 15 amino acids.

The chain has TRBV4-3 and TRBJ2-1; 9 bases match TRBD2. After removal of 3 bases from V and 9 bases from J, the junction contained 9 bases not matched to a gene. Looked up from germline, CDR1 is LGHNA and CDR2 is YSLEER. This CDR3 region has 15 residues. The CDR3 reads CASSQGRGGILEQFF. DNA of the CDR3: TGCGCCAGCAGCCAGGGGCGGGGGGGCATCCTTGAGCAGTTCTTC.

This clone appeared a single time. The rearrangement joins TRBV5-6 to TRBJ2-5; D perhaps matches TRBD1 (6 bases). CDR1 and CDR2 from the germline V gene are SGHDT and YYEEEE. The length of the CDR3 is 14 residues. Trimming shortened V by 4 bases and J by 2 bases, and 12 bases separated the two germline ends. CDR3 amino acids: CASSVDRRQETQYF. CDR3 DNA sequence: TGTGCCAGCAGCGTAGACAGGCGGCAAGAGACCCAGTACTTC.

V usage is TRBV5-1 and J usage is TRBJ1-2; TRBD1 aligns across 7 bases. This CDR3 contains 14 residues. Germline V CDR1 and CDR2: SGHRS, YFSETQ. V lost 0 bases to trimming and J lost 5 bases; unmatched junction nucleotides: 4. The CDR3 here is CASSLGQGGYGYTF. The CDR3 DNA reads TGCGCCAGCAGCTTGGGGCAGGGGGGTTATGGCTACACCTTC. Full variable domain (missing parts from reference TRBV5-1 and TRBJ1-2): KAGVTQTPRYLIKTRGQQVTLSCSPISGHRSVSWYQQTPGQGLQFLFEYFSETQRNKGNFPGRFSGRQFSNSRSEMNVSTLELGDSALYLCASSLGQGGYGYTFGSGTRLTVV.

This clone was seen a handful of times. The J gene is TRBJ1-5, the V gene TRBV19; TRBD1 matches at 7 bases. The germline V gene has CDR1 LNHDA and CDR2 SQIVND (reference sequence). J gave up 3 bases and V 5 bases, and 10 bases lay outside the gene matches. CDR3 size: 16 residues. The chain's CDR3 is CASSPGTELFNQPQHF. CDR3 DNA: TGTGCCAGTAGTCCCGGGACAGAACTCTTCAATCAGCCCCAGCATTTT.

This chain connects TRBV5-4 to TRBJ1-1; D is undetermined. There are 16 residues in the CDR3. The V and J ends lost 0 bases and 3 bases respectively, with 15 bases between them. CDR1 is SGHNT, CDR2 YYREEE, per germline (reference sequence). The CDR3 region has the DNA TGTGCCAGCAGCTTGGACAGCCGGCGGGTATACACTGAAGCTTTCTTT. Translation gives CASSLDSRRVYTEAFF.

J is TRBJ2-1 and V is TRBV4-1; 10 bases are a match to TRBD1. Germline CDR1 MGHRA, CDR2 YSYEKL. CDR3 size: 16 residues. After removal of 4 bases from V and 8 bases from J, the junction contained 11 bases not matched to a gene. The CDR3 bases are TGCGCCAGCAGCCGCGTAGGACAGGGGGTTGGGGATGAGCAGTTCTTC. It translates to CASSRVGQGVGDEQFF.